This TCR beta chain was found in a study of neurological immune-mediated disorders. This clonotype came up many times. The cDNA came from 5'RACE with 10-nucleotide random UMIs. TCRdb ran MiXCR on the 5' RACE reads and lists one entry per CDR3 protein. The top ten hold 8.5% to 10% of the sample, which has 64,000 or so distinct CDR3 sequences, about 10% seen once. The time point here: longitudinal time-point 1 (baseline). In germline, CDR1 is MNHEY, CDR2 SMNVEV (reference sequence). The CDR3 is 12 amino acids. Trimming left V 5 bases short and J 9 bases short, with 11 bases between. The specimen sequenced was PBMCs. This chain connects TRBV27 to TRBJ2-1; D is perhaps TRBD1 (6 bases). The receptor's source is a man aged 30-40 years in good health. CDR3 residues: CASSIQGVEQFF. Here the CDR3 DNA reads TGTGCCAGCAGTATACAGGGAGTTGAGCAGTTCTTC.